These T cell receptor beta chains were read from a single sample in a study of post-analysis software for immune sequencing data. TCRdb reprocessed the PCR reads with MiXCR, giving one entry per CDR3 protein. This sample has roughly 650,000 distinct CDR3 sequences, with around 60% found just once. The sequenced material came from blood. The receptors stem from a girl aged 2 to 9 with multiple sclerosis. Both conserved end residues are part of each CDR3. The D gene is left open where the match is weak. Clone sizes are given selectively: once, few, many, or a class where the clone is expanded.

V: TRBV6-6; size: .; D: .; J: TRBJ2-1; DNA: TGTGCCAGCAGTTACGCGCGGGTTTACCAGTTCTTC; CDR3: CASSYARVYQFF
V: TRBV20-1; size: .; D: TRBD2; J: TRBJ2-1; DNA: TGCAGTGCTAGAGAGGAGACTAGCGACATCTCCTTTTACAATGAGCAGTTCTTC; CDR3: CSAREETSDISFYNEQFF
V: TRBV29-1; size: .; D: .; J: TRBJ2-7; DNA: TGCAGCGTCCTAGCTCTTCAGGGAGGTTACGAGCAGTACTTC; CDR3: CSVLALQGGYEQYF
V: TRBV29-1; size: .; D: .; J: TRBJ1-1; DNA: TGCAGCGTTCAGAACACTGAAGTTTTCTTT; CDR3: CSVQNTEVFF
V: TRBV4-2; size: .; D: .; J: TRBJ2-2; DNA: TGTGCCAGCAGCCAAGATGCACAGAACACCGGGGAGCTGTTTTTT; CDR3: CASSQDAQNTGELFF
V: TRBV2; size: .; D: .; J: TRBJ2-3; DNA: TGTGCCAGCACCCGAGTAGCGGTTAGCACAGATACGCAGTATTTT; CDR3: CASTRVAVSTDTQYF
V: TRBV13; size: few; D: .; J: TRBJ2-7; DNA: TGTGCCAGCAGCCCGTTCCGAGGGTTCGAGCAGTACTTC; CDR3: CASSPFRGFEQYF
V: TRBV5-1; size: .; D: TRBD2; J: TRBJ2-7; DNA: TGCGCCAGCAGCTTGGTCGAGCGGGGGTCCTACGAGCAGTACTTC; CDR3: CASSLVERGSYEQYF
V: TRBV29-1; size: .; D: TRBD2; J: TRBJ2-1; DNA: TGCAGCGTTCTCCCCAGGGTACTAGCGGGAGGGAATGAGCAGTTCTTC; CDR3: CSVLPRVLAGGNEQFF
V: TRBV6-5; size: .; D: .; J: TRBJ1-2; DNA: TGTGCCAGCAGTTACGGTCAGGAGACTAGCTACACCTTC; CDR3: CASSYGQETSYTF
V: TRBV4-3; size: .; D: TRBD1; J: TRBJ1-1; DNA: TGCGCCAGCAGCTACAGGGGTTTTGGCACTGAAGCTTTCTTT; CDR3: CASSYRGFGTEAFF
V: TRBV29-1; size: few; D: .; J: TRBJ2-1; DNA: TGCAGCGGCTACTCTGGACGGACTAATGAGCAGTTCTTC; CDR3: CSGYSGRTNEQFF
V: TRBV10-3; size: .; D: TRBD2; J: TRBJ2-1; DNA: TGTGCCATCAGTGAGGGCGGGGGGTACGACAATGAGCAGTTCTTC; CDR3: CAISEGGGYDNEQFF
V: TRBV20-1; size: .; D: .; J: TRBJ2-1; DNA: TGCAGTGCTAGGAGTCTGACAGCTAGTTCCTACAATGAGCAGTTCTTC; CDR3: CSARSLTASSYNEQFF
V: TRBV10-1; size: .; D: .; J: TRBJ1-6; DNA: TGCGCCAGCAGTGTTGACAGGAATTCACCCCTCCACTTT; CDR3: CASSVDRNSPLHF
V: TRBV12-3/TRBV12-4; size: .; D: .; J: TRBJ2-5; DNA: TGTGCCAGCTCACTCATGGACAGTCGAGAGACCCAGTACTTC; CDR3: CASSLMDSRETQYF
V: TRBV4-1; size: .; D: .; J: TRBJ2-7; DNA: TGCGCCAGCAGCCAAGATGAGGGACCCTACGAGCAGTACTTC; CDR3: CASSQDEGPYEQYF